Sequencing of this TCR beta chain was carried out in a study of early T cells in non-severe SARS-CoV-2 infection. Study-level information: RNA in bulk from unsorted whole blood was sequenced, and chains were unpaired.

The TCR library protocol was used to attach unique molecular identifiers. These identifiers were attached to individual cDNA molecules. TCRdb re-called the 5' RACE reads through MiXCR, storing one row per CDR3 protein. The table lists around 46,000 distinct CDR3 sequences, 5% to 6% of them singletons. This clonotype showed up many times. Germline V lookup: CDR1 KGHSH, CDR2 LQKENI. With 10 bases clipped from V and 8 bases from J, the junction kept 13 bases outside the gene matches. The CDR3 has 15 residues. The source material was whole blood, sampled at baseline. This sequence joins TRBV18 and TRBJ2-1, with 11 nucleotides matching TRBD2. This clonotype originated in an adult who was a healthcare worker with PCR-confirmed SARS-CoV-2 infection or an uninfected control (not recorded which). The DNA for the CDR3 is TGTGCCACTCAAACCGGTAGCGGGAGGGCCCATGAGCAGTTCTTC. This translates into CATQTGSGRAHEQFF.